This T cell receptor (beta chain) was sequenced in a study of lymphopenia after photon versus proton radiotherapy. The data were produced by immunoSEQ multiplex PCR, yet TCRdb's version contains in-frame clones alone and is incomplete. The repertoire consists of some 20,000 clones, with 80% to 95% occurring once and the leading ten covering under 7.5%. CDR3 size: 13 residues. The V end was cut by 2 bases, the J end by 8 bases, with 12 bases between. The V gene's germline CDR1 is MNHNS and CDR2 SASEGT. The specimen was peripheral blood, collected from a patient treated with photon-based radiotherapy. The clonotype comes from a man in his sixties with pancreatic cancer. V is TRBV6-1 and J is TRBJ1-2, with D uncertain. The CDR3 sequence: CASSEKDGWGYTF. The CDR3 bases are TGTGCCAGCAGTGAAAAAGACGGCTGGGGCTACACCTTC.